This TCR beta chain originates from a study of T cell clonotyping in hematopoietic cell transplantation. Broader study findings: Broader posttransplant TCR repertoire diversity was predicted by graft donor and pretransplant recipient Inverse Simpson Index values. Cells were unsorted, so CD4 and CD8 contributions were not separated.

This CDR3 spans 15 amino acids. With 6 bases removed from V and 5 bases from J, the gap between germline ends came to 14 bases. CDR1 is LNHNV and CDR2 is YYDKDF in the germline V gene (reference sequence). Blood collection times were about day -28 and days 30, 100, 180 posttransplant. Sequencing was performed with immunoSEQ multiplex PCR; in TCRdb, only in-frame clones are kept and a portion is missing. Of some 14,000 clones in the sample, around 84% were seen once. Comments on this clone: Its cognate antigen is unknown.

The chain recombines TRBV15 with TRBJ1-6; TRBD1 is a possible D gene (6 bases). Source: PBMCs, taken 100 days after allogeneic stem cell transplant. This receptor was taken from a male patient in his fifties who had an allogeneic stem cell transplant from an unrelated donor, so T cells may come from the graft donor. Some clones in this sample may be carry-over from other donors' samples. The chain's CDR3 is CATRGPGGDNSPLHF. CDR3 in DNA: TGTGCCACCAGGGGTCCGGGGGGCGATAATTCACCCCTCCACTTT.